The clone carrying this T cell receptor beta chain occurred once. The source of the sample is a study of cytomegalovirus exposure and HLA in healthy donors. 13 Jbeta primers and 60 Vbeta primers were used for the PCR. Using immunoSEQ multiplex PCR, the repertoire was profiled, and TCRdb retains in-frame clones only, with some absent. In the table there are over 95,000 clones, 77% of which are singletons. Germline loops: CDR1 MNHEY, CDR2 SVGAGI. The CDR3 covers 14 residues. V lost 2 bases and J lost 5; bases outside the gene matches: 4. Input material: PBMCs. This chain uses TRBV6-5 with TRBJ1-1; TRBD1 agrees at 8 bases. The sequence was collected from a man aged 40-50 years in good health and CMV-seropositive. CDR3 loop: CASSYVQGGTEAFF. DNA for the CDR3: TGTGCCAGCAGTTACGTACAGGGGGGGACTGAAGCTTTCTTT.